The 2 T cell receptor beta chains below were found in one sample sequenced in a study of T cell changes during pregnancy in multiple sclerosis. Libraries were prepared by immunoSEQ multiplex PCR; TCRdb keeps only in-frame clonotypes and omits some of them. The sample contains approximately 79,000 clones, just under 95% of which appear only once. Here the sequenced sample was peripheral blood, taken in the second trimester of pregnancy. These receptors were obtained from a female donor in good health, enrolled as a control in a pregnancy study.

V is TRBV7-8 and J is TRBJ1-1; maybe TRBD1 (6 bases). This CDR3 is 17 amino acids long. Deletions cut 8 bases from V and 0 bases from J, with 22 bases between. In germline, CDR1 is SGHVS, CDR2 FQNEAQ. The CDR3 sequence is CASEATGQPLVNTEAFF. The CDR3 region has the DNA TGTGCCAGCGAAGCTACCGGACAGCCTCTGGTGAACACTGAAGCTTTCTTT.

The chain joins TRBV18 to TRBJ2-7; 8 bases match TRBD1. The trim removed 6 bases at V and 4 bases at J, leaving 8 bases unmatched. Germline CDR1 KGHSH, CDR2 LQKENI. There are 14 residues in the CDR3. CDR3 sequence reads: CASSPSTGVYEQYF. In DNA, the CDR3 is TGTGCCAGCTCGCCTTCGACAGGGGTGTACGAGCAGTACTTC.